One T cell receptor (beta chain) is described in this entry. Seattle enrolled patients during active infection and tracked them longitudinally. The trim removed 0 bases at V and 1 base at J, leaving 11 bases unmatched. Germline CDR1 GTSNPN, CDR2 SVGIG (reference sequence). The CDR3 spans 18 residues. Under the authors' procedure: Amplified reference gene primers provided the basis for estimating nucleated cell counts. Method: immunoSEQ multiplex PCR; TCRdb's copy keeps in-frame clones and lacks some. Clonal size and the V and J genes are those of that table, whereas D and trimming came from the DNA. The table has about 390,000 clones, around 87% seen once; the top ten hold about 2.3%. This record comes from a study of blood T cell repertoires in COVID-19. As for the study in general: Sample material is recorded as cDNA or gDNA derived from T cells, B-cell-depleted T cells, or PBMCs.

Sequenced material: peripheral blood. The chain couples TRBV30 to TRBJ2-2; 7 positions agree with TRBD1. This TCR was sampled from a woman in her fifties or sixties with COVID-19, enrolled during active disease. For the CDR3, the DNA is TGTGCCTGGAGTGTTTTGACAGGGAGAGGGCTGAACACCGGGGAGCTGTTTTTT. Its translation is CAWSVLTGRGLNTGELFF. The whole variable domain, filled in from reference TRBV30 and TRBJ2-2, reads SQTIHQWPATLVQPVGSPLSLECTVEGTSNPNLYWYRQAAGRGLQLLFYSVGIGQISSEVPQNLSASRPQDRQFILSSKKLLLSDSGFYLCAWSVLTGRGLNTGELFFGEGSRLTVL.